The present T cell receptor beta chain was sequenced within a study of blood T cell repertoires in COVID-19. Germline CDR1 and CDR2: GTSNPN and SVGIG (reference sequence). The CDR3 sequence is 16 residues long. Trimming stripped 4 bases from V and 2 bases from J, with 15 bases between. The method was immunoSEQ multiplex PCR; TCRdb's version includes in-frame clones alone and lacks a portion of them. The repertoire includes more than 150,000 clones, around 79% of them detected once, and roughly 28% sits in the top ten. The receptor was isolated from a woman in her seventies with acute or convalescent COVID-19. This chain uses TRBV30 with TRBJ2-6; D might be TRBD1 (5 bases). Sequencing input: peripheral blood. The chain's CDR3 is CAWNRAGPTGANVLTF. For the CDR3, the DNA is TGTGCCTGGAATAGGGCAGGGCCGACTGGGGCCAACGTCCTGACTTTC.